This TCR beta chain was identified during a study of shared clonotypes between healthy human individuals (dated by TCRdb to 2019 to 2021). Looking at the study overall: The cohort included a few men and a couple of women between 18 and 49 years of age. For each donor, three plates each were used for CD4 naive and CD4 memory, two plates were used for CD8 naive, and one plate was used for CD8 memory. To estimate repertoire size and how much clonotype sharing occurs between individuals, the study deeply sequenced the blood TCR repertoires of several healthy adults. Libraries were prepared and TCR repertoires were sequenced by different laboratories using diverse techniques, in order to increase sequencing depth and limit assay-specific biases. Per donor, leukapheresis produced somewhere between about 0.9 and 9.5 billion PBMCs. What the authors observed across the whole study: Higher generation probabilities were observed for clonotypes shared by all four sorted-subset donors than for non-shared clonotypes. Larger estimated clonotype richness was generally found for naive subsets than for memory subsets. Based on pairwise subsampling, the degree of clonotype sharing among donors was expected to be affected by sequencing depth. Because the study included only a small number of donors, the genetic and exposure-history diversity represented was limited. Sampling was limited to blood, and TCR repertoires in tissue likely differ from TCR repertoires in blood. Incomplete sequencing was indicated by rarefaction of sorted-subset datasets, despite the large sequencing depth. Sharing across a few donors was observed for about 5% of naive CD4, over 3% of naive CD8, about 2.3% of memory CD4, and about 0.39% of memory CD8 clonotypes.

The donors were healthy, HIV-negative adults with no recently reported acute infections or vaccinations. Every donor was a Caucasian adult living in Nashville, Tennessee, USA. Magnetic negative selection was used to enrich CD4+ T cells, after which naive cells were positively selected on CD45RA and the negative fraction became the memory subset. After blood collection by leukapheresis, PBMCs were isolated using Ficoll-Histopaque density gradient centrifugation and then cryopreserved in the vapor phase of liquid nitrogen. Analytical flow cytometry was used to check the purity and quantity of each magnetically sorted T cell population. Genomic DNA was isolated from each sorted fraction and quantified by UV absorbance on a Nanodrop 2000c. The CDR3 measures 14 amino acids from cysteine to phenylalanine. Kept here is only the CDR3 DNA, which spans 42 bases and is read in frame from base 1. V lost 3 bases and J lost 0 bases; the stretch between them is 11 bases long. Based on the germline V gene (reference sequence), the CDR1 and CDR2 sequences are GTSNPN and SVGIG.

In regard to this clone: Its target antigen remains unknown. Base qualities are missing; no much larger clone stands one base away. Other DNA sequences in the same sample also yield this CDR3.

Using the deep immunoSEQ assay, TCR CDR3 regions were amplified from genomic DNA by multiplex PCR. For each cell subset, the extracted genomic DNA was distributed evenly across all wells of several immunoSEQ 96-well plates, and each plate served as one replicate. Each replicate PCR for sorted subsets received roughly 0.2 ug genomic DNA, equal to roughly 30,000 T cell genomes. Purified libraries were measured with a Qubit 3.0 fluorometer, size-checked on a Bioanalyzer 2100, and measured again with the KAPA Library Quantification kit. Every immunoSEQ 96-well plate was sequenced on a separate single-read 150-cycle Illumina NextSeq 550 flow cell. The paper's processing steps were these. Because the immunoSEQ output included only junctional sequences and no quality scores, the filtering could not be the same as the filtering used for full-length reads. To assign V/J genes and CDR3, sequences were annotated against IMGT germline references using PyIR, a Python wrapper for IgBLAST v1.9. Reads were removed for weak V/J assignments (E-value above 1e-6), missing CDR3, stop codons, out-of-frame junctions, or ambiguous translated residues. V3J clonotypes were defined as sequences sharing an identical inferred V gene, J gene, and CDR3 amino acid sequence. Percentage overlap between repertoires was computed as shared unique clonotypes divided by the size of the smaller repertoire. Three approaches were used to assess repertoire richness: RTK rarefaction, the Chao1 estimator, and Recon v2.1 estimates of unobserved clonotypes. Generation probabilities were computed with OLGA for all TCRbeta clonotypes obtained by the gDNA method from a few donors. TCRdb took this table from immuneACCESS and kept in-frame rearrangements with V and J called. Such tables lack part of the clones; where checked against another copy, unresolved V genes explain under half of the gap, and the rest is unexplained. V and J calls plus clone size are reproduced from that table; the DNA served to infer D and trimming. For this sample there are about 980,000 clones; roughly 72% appear just once. The top ten clones comprise 1.5% of the sample.

The TCR sequence derives from a man aged 18 to 29 in good health. Sequencing input: memory CD4+ T cells sorted from blood. The cell subset or site label of this sample denotes: CD45RA-negative fraction. The chain was built from TRBV30 and TRBJ1-2; the D gene is unclear. The DNA reads as follows: TGTGCCTGGAGCCTAGGTGGGACTAACTATGGCTACACCTTC. It is translated as CAWSLGGTNYGYTF.